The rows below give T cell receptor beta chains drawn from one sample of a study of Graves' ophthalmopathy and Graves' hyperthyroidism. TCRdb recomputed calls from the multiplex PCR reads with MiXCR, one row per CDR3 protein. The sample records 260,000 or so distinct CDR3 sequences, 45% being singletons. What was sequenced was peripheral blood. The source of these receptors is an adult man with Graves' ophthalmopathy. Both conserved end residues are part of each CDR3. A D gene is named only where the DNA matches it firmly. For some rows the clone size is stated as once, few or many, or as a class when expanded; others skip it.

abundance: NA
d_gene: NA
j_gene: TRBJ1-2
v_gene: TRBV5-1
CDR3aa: CASSLASDYGYTF
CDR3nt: TGCGCCAGCAGTTTGGCTAGTGACTATGGCTACACCTTC

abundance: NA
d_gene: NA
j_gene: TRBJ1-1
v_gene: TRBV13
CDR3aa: CASKAGATRGEAFF
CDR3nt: TGTGCCAGCAAAGCAGGGGCCACTCGGGGTGAAGCTTTCTTT

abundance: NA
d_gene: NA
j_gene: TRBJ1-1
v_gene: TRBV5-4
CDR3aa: CASSLTTLTEAFF
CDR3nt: TGTGCCAGCAGCTTGACAACCCTCACTGAAGCTTTCTTT

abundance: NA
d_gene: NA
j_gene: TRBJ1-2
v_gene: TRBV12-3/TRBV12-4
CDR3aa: CASSVGDRYGYTF
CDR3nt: TGTGCCAGCTCCGTCGGGGACCGGTATGGCTACACCTTC

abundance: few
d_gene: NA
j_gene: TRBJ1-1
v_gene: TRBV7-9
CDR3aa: CASSFDTNTEAFF
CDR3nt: TGTGCCAGCAGCTTTGACACAAACACTGAAGCTTTCTTT

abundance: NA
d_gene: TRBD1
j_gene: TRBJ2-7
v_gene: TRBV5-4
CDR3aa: CASSFGRDRTYEQYF
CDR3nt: TGTGCCAGCAGCTTCGGCCGGGACAGAACCTACGAGCAGTACTTC

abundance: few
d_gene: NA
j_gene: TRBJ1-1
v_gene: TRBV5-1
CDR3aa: CASSLAAREGTEAFF
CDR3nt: TGCGCCAGCAGCTTGGCCGCTAGGGAAGGAACTGAAGCTTTCTTT

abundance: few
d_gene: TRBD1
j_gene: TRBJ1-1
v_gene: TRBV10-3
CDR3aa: CAISESDRDTEAFF
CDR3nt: TGTGCCATCAGTGAGTCCGACAGGGACACTGAAGCTTTCTTT

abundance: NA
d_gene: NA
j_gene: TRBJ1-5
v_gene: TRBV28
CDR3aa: CASSLELTLSNQPQHF
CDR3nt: TGTGCCAGCAGTTTAGAGCTAACACTTAGCAATCAGCCCCAGCATTTT

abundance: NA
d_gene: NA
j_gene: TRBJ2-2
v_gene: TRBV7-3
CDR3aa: CASSLGRSGSTGELFF
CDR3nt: TGTGCCAGCAGCCTAGGACGGTCAGGGAGCACCGGGGAGCTGTTTTTT

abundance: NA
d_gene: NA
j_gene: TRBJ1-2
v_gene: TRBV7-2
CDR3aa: CASGYTEGSVYTF
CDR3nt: TGCGCCAGCGGCTACACGGAGGGGAGTGTCTACACCTTC

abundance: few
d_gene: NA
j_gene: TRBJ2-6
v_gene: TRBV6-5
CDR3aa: CASSYSIGSGANVLTF
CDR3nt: TGTGCCAGCAGTTACTCCATAGGCTCTGGGGCCAACGTCCTGACTTTC

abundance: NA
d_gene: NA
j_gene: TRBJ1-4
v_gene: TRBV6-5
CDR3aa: CASSYSEAATNEKLFF
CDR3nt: TGTGCCAGCAGTTACAGTGAAGCCGCAACTAATGAAAAACTGTTTTTT

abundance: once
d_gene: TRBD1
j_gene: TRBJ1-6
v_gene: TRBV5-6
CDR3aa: CASSYVPGTGYNSPLHF
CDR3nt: TGTGCCAGCAGCTATGTGCCCGGGACAGGATATAATTCACCCCTCCACTTT

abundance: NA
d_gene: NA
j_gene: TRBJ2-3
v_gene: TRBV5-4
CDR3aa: CASSSGTPVHTQYF
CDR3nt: TGTGCCAGCAGCTCCGGGACCCCGGTTCATACGCAGTATTTT

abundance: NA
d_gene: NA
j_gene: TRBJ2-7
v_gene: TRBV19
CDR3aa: CASTGGLRTYEQYF
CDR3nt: TGTGCCAGCACCGGGGGCCTACGCACCTACGAGCAGTACTTC

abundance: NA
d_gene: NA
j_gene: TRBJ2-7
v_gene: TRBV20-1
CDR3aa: CSATKQSVEQYF
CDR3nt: TGCAGTGCCACAAAACAGAGTGTCGAGCAGTACTTC

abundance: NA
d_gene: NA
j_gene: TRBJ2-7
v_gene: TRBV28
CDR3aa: CASTDGGEGDEQYF
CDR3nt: TGTGCCAGCACCGACGGTGGGGAAGGAGACGAGCAGTACTTC

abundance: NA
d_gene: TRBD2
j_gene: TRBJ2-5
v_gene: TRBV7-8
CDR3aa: CASRQLAVIQETQYF
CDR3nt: TGTGCCAGCAGACAACTAGCGGTAATCCAAGAGACCCAGTACTTC

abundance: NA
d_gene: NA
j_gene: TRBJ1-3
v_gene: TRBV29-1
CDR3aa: CSVQGSSGNTIYF
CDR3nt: TGCAGCGTCCAGGGGAGCTCTGGAAACACCATATATTTT

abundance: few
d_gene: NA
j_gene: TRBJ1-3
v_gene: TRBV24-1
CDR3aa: CATSDQYSGNTIYF
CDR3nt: TGTGCCACCAGTGATCAGTACTCTGGAAACACCATATATTTT

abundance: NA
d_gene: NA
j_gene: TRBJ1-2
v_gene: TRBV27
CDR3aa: CASSLVQSYGYTF
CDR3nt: TGTGCCAGCAGTTTGGTACAGAGCTATGGCTACACCTTC

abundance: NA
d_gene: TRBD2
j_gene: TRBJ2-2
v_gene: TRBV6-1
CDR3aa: CASSPQRGGRIGELFF
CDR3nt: TGTGCCAGCAGTCCTCAGCGGGGGGGAAGGATCGGGGAGCTGTTTTTT

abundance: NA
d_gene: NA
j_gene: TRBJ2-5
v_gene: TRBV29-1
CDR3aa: CSAQRQVEKTQYF
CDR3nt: TGCAGCGCCCAAAGACAGGTTGAAAAGACCCAGTACTTC

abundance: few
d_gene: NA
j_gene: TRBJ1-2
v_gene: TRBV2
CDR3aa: CASINRRANYGYTF
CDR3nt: TGTGCCAGCATCAACAGGAGAGCTAACTATGGCTACACCTTC

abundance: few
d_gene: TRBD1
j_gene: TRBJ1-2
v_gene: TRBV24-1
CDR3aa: CATSETGDEGYTF
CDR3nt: TGTGCCACCAGTGAGACAGGGGATGAGGGCTACACCTTC

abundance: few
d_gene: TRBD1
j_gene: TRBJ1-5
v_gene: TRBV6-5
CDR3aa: CASSSGLTGTNQPQHF
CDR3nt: TGTGCCAGCAGTTCTGGGTTGACAGGGACCAATCAGCCCCAGCATTTT

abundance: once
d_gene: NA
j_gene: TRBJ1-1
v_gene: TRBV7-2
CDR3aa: CASSSFRGKSTEAFF
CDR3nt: TGTGCCAGCAGCTCATTCAGGGGTAAGAGCACTGAAGCTTTCTTT

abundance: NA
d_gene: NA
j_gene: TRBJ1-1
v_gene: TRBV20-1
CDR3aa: CSASSGYTEAFF
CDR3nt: TGCAGTGCTAGTAGCGGTTACACTGAAGCTTTCTTT

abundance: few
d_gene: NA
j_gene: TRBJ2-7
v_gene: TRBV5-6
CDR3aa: CASSPRDNYEQYF
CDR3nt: TGTGCCAGCAGCCCTCGGGACAACTACGAGCAGTACTTC

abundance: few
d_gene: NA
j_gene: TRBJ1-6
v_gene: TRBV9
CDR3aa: CASSSYPSPLHF
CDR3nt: TGTGCCAGCAGTTCTTATCCCTCACCCCTCCACTTT

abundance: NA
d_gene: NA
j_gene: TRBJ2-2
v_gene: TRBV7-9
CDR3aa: CASSLLDSMNTGELFF
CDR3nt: TGTGCCAGCAGCTTGTTGGACAGCATGAACACCGGGGAGCTGTTTTTT

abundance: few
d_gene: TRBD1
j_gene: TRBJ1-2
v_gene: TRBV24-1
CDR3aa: CATSDAGTGGGGYTF
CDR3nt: TGTGCCACCAGTGACGCCGGGACAGGGGGCGGTGGCTACACCTTC

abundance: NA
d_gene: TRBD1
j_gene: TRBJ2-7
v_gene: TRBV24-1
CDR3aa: CATSDPDRGSYEQYF
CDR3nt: TGTGCCACCAGTGACCCGGACAGGGGATCCTACGAGCAGTACTTC

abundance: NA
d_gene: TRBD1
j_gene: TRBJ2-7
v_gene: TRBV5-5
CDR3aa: CASRGIGTGDYEQYF
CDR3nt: TGTGCCAGCAGGGGTATCGGGACAGGGGACTACGAGCAGTACTTC

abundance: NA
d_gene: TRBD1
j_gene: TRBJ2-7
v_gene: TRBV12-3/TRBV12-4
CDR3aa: CASSLGQGAGEQYF
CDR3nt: TGTGCCAGCAGTTTGGGACAGGGGGCTGGTGAGCAGTACTTC

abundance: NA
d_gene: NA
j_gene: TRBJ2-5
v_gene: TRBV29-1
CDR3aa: CSVGSSAQETQYF
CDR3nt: TGCAGCGTTGGGTCTAGCGCACAAGAGACCCAGTACTTC

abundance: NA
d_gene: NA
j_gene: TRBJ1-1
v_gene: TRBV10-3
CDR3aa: CASSVGGGSTEAFF
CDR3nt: TGTGCCAGCAGCGTTGGGGGTGGGAGCACTGAAGCTTTCTTT

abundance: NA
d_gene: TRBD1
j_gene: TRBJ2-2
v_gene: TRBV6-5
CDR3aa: CASTKQGANTGELFF
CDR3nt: TGTGCCAGCACCAAACAGGGGGCAAACACCGGGGAGCTGTTTTTT

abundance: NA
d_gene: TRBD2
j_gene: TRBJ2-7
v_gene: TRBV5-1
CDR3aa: CASSFEREAYEQYF
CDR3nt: TGCGCCAGCAGCTTCGAGCGGGAGGCTTACGAGCAGTACTTC

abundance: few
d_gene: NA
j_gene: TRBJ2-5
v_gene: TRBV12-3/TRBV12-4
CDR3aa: CASTHGETQYF
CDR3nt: TGTGCCAGCACCCACGGGGAGACCCAGTACTTC

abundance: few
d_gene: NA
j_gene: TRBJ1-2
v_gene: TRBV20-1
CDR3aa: CSAKGVGSYTF
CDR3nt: TGCAGTGCCAAAGGAGTGGGGTCCTACACCTTC

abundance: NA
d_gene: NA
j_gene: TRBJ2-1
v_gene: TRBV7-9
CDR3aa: CASSAPGVRDEQFF
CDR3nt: TGTGCCAGCAGCGCGCCGGGGGTTCGGGATGAGCAGTTCTTC

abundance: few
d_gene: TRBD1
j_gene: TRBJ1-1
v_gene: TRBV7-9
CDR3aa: CASSFGTGYTEAFF
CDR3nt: TGTGCCAGCAGCTTTGGGACAGGGTACACTGAAGCTTTCTTT

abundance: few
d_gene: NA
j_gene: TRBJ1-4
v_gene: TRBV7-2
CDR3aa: CASSEIQGLREKLFF
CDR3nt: TGTGCCAGCAGCGAAATACAGGGTTTGCGCGAAAAACTGTTTTTT

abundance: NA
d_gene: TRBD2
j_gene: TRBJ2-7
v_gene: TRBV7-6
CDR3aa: CASSLTSVTYEQYF
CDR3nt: TGTGCCAGCAGCTTGACTAGCGTAACCTACGAGCAGTACTTC

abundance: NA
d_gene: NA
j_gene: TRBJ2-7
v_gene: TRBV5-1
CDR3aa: CASSFLPVDEQYF
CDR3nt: TGCGCCAGCAGCTTTCTTCCGGTGGACGAGCAGTACTTC

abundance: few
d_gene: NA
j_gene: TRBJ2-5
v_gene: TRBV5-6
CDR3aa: CASSFQGSVTQYF
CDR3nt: TGTGCCAGCAGCTTTCAGGGGTCGGTGACCCAGTACTTC

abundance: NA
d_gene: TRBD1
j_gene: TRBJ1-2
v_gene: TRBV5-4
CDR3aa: CASSSGQGARANYGYTF
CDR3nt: TGTGCCAGCAGCTCGGGACAGGGGGCGAGGGCTAACTATGGCTACACCTTC

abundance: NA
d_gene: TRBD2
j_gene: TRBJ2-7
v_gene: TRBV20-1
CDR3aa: CSAPGLAGGRVSEQYF
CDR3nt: TGCAGTGCCCCGGGACTAGCGGGGGGGCGAGTTTCCGAGCAGTACTTC

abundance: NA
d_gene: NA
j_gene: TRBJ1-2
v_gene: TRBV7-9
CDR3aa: CASSPPRGRAFYGYTF
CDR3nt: TGTGCCAGCAGTCCCCCGCGGGGCAGGGCGTTCTATGGCTACACCTTC

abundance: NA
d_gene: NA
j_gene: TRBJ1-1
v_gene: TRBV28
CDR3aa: CASSLIVGVGDTEAFF
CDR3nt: TGTGCCAGCAGTTTAATAGTGGGGGTAGGGGACACTGAAGCTTTCTTT

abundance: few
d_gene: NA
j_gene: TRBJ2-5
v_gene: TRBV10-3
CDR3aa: CAIRTQGQETQYF
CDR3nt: TGTGCCATCAGGACACAGGGTCAAGAGACCCAGTACTTC